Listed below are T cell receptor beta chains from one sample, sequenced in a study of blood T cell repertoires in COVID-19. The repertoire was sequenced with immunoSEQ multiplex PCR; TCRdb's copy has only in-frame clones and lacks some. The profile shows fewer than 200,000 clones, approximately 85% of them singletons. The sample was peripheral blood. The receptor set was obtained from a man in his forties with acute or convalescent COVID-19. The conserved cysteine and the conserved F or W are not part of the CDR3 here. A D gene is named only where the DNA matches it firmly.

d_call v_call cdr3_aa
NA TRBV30 AWSGLSDTIYGYT
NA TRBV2 ASGANSGNTIY
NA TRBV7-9 ASSLAGGKDYGYT
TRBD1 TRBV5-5 ASSGDRGNQPQH
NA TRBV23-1 ASSHLTAVNTEAF
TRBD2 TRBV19 ASSTLLAGGLETQY
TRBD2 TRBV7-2 ASSLTLGGGSYEQY
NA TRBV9 ASSDSPTGEKLF
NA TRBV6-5 ASRAGDPYEQY
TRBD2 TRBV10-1 ASSSGTTPYEQY
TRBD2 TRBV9 ASSPAGEAGVSGQY
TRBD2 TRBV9 ASSATGGRWEQY
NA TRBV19 ASRVAGNTEAF
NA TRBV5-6 ASSLRGLSNQPQH
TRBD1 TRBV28 ASPMPGQGDTEAF
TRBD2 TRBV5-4 ASSLRTSEKF
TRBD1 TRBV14 ASSQATGVAKNIQY
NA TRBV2 ASSREAGPNYGYT
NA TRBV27 ASSPMGGSYEQY
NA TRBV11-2 ASSPGLYTGELF
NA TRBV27 ASSLLGDTTKSTLAKNIQY
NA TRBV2 ASKLQGFNQPQH
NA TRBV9 ASSLTSLADTQY
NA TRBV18 ASSPNAGLETEAF
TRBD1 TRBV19 ASSIVGQGGFSGAF
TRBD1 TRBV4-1 ASSPVLETGWNEQF
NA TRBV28 ASSLVLLIGEQF
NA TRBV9 ASSDSSETQY
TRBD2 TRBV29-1 SVVREGYEQY
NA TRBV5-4 ASSGTASGKLF
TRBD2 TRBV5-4 ASSPGGAEGNEQF
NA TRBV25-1 ASGGGYGYT
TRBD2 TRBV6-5 ASSYSGGNQETQY
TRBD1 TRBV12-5 ASGSGQGGTEAF
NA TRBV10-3 AISDGTYEQY
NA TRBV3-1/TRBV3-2 ASSQDGGLTPQH
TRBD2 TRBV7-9 ASSLTSGGNNEQF
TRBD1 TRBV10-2 ASMGTGSNQPQH
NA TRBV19 ASSISGFAGISPLH
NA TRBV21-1 ASSNPSRDSLAKNIQY
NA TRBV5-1 ASSWGAVNEKLF
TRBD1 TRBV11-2 ASSKRGQGGNYGYT
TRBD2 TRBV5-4 ASSIVLAGGPDTQY
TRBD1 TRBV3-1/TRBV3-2 ASSLRTTGGETQY
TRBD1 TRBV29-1 SVVWTGISYEQY
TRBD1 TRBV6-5 ASSSTLTGAYGYT
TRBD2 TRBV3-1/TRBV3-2 ASSQVWGGNEQF
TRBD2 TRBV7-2 ASSLLAGTTYEQY
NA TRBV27 ASSSKIGQNTEAF
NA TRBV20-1 SARAVYGYT
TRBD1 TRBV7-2 ASSLGPSYDRGSGNTIY
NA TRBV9 ASSVDGKNIQY
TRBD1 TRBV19 ASSRRGDYGYT